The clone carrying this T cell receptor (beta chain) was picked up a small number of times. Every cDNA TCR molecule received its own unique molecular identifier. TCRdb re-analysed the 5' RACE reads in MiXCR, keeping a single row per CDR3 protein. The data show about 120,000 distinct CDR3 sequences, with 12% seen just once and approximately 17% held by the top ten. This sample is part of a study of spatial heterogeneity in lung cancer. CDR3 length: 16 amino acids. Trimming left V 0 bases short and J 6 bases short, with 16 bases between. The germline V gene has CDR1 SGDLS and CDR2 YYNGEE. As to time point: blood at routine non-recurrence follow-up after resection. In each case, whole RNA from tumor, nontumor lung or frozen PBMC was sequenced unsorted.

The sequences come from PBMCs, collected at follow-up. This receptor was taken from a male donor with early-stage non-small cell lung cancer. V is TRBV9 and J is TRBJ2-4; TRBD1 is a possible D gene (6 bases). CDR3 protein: CASSVAPDTGRNIQYF. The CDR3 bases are TGTGCCAGCAGCGTAGCCCCGGACACAGGGAGAAACATTCAGTACTTC. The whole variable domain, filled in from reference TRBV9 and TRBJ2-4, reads DSGVTQTPKHLITATGQRVTLRCSPRSGDLSVYWYQQSLDQGLQFLIQYYNGEERAKGNILERFSAQQFPDLHSELNLSSLELGDSALYFCASSVAPDTGRNIQYFGAGTRLSVL.